This T cell receptor beta chain was profiled in a study of graft-versus-host responses after intestinal transplantation. On this clone: Its antigen is unknown.

The assay was immunoSEQ multiplex PCR, and TCRdb's table has in-frame clones only and misses some. The table records around 120,000 clones, just under 95% of them present only once. The CDR3 sequence is 14 residues long. CDR1 is MNHEY and CDR2 is SMNVEV in the germline V gene (reference sequence). V was pared by 7 bases and J by 0 bases, with 13 bases between. The specimen was unstimulated CD4+ T cells sorted from spleen or lymph node cells, collected before intestinal transplant. V usage is TRBV27 and J usage is TRBJ2-7; the D gene is possibly TRBD2 (5 bases). The clonotype was recovered from a human donor who received an intestinal transplant. Here the CDR3 reads CASIRTASSYEQYF. CDR3 in DNA: TGTGCCAGCATTCGGACTGCGAGCTCCTACGAGCAGTACTTC.